The 8 T cell receptor beta chains given below trace back to one sample, sequenced in a study of blood T cells in healthy people across ages. The use of a sample-barcoded 5' primer and a J-beta primer mix characterized a second PCR of about 7 to 12 cycles. TCRdb analysed the 5' RACE reads with MiXCR anew, one entry per CDR3 protein. The sample contains about 680,000 distinct CDR3 sequences, around 48% of which appear only once. The material sequenced was blood. Receptors were obtained from a woman in her sixties or seventies in good health.

This clonotype was seen only a few times. For the CDR3, the DNA is TGTGCCACCAGCAGAGGAGGGGGCTACAATGAGCAGTTCTTC. This translates into CATSRGGGYNEQFF. The chain has TRBV15 and TRBJ2-1, with D perhaps TRBD1 (6 bases). Germline V gives CDR1 LNHNV, CDR2 YYDKDF (reference sequence). V was cut by 1 base and J by 3 bases, with 7 bases left in between. The CDR3 is 14 amino acids.

This clonotype was seen just once. The chain employs TRBV6-6 and TRBJ2-2, with D maybe TRBD2 (5 bases). Between the trimmed V and J ends, which lost 3 bases and 7 bases, there was a span of 9 bases. Germline assignment: CDR1 MNHNY and CDR2 SVGAGI (reference sequence). CDR3 length equals 13 residues. This chain's CDR3 is CASSYLRVGELFF. The CDR3 DNA follows: TGTGCCAGCAGTTATCTGAGGGTCGGGGAGCTGTTTTTT.

The V and J genes are TRBV30 and TRBJ2-5; D gene ambiguous. The J call may be mistaken, given a closer DNA end match to TRBJ2-7. The CDR3 is 13 residues long. The V gene's germline CDR1 is GTSNPN and CDR2 SVGIG (reference sequence). CDR3 region: CAWSMDATYEQYF. DNA of the CDR3: TGTGCCTGGAGTATGGACGCCACCTACGAGCAGTACTTC.

The chain employs TRBV2 and TRBJ2-1; D is unclear. From germline, CDR1 is SNHLY and CDR2 FYNNEI. V was trimmed by 8 bases and J by 5 bases, leaving 13 bases between them. CDR3 length equals 13 residues. For the CDR3, the DNA is TGTGCCAGCGGGAAGTGGCAGGACAATGAGCAGTTCTTC. As protein: CASGKWQDNEQFF.

This clonotype was observed a few times. The V gene is TRBV4-3, the J gene TRBJ1-5; weak D call: TRBD1 (6 bases). The V and J ends lost 3 bases and 4 bases respectively, with 10 bases between them. From germline, CDR1 is LGHNA and CDR2 YSLEER. This CDR3 comprises 14 residues. The CDR3 nucleotides are TGCGCCAGCAGCCAGACAACAGGGAATCAGCCCCAGCATTTT. Translating it yields CASSQTTGNQPQHF.

As DNA, the CDR3 is TGCAGCGTTGACGGTCGGGGCAGAAGAGGCTCCTACAATGAGCAGTTCTTC. Encoded protein: CSVDGRGRRGSYNEQFF. J is TRBJ2-1 and V is TRBV29-1; D is perhaps TRBD1 or TRBD2 (5 bases each). The CDR3 sequence is 17 residues long. V gave up 3 bases and J gave up 0 bases, with 18 bases separating them. Per the germline V gene, CDR1 is SQVTM and CDR2 is ANQGSEA.

The CDR3 DNA follows: TGCAGCGTGGGGAGGGGTGACTACAATGAGCAGTTCTTC. It specifies CSVGRGDYNEQFF. V gene TRBV29-1 combines with J gene TRBJ2-1; 7 bases are shared with TRBD2. Germline CDR1 SQVTM, CDR2 ANQGSEA. With 6 bases clipped from V and 3 bases from J, the junction kept 5 bases outside the gene matches. The CDR3 length is 13 residues.

This clonotype was observed at least ten times. The chain has TRBV7-2 and TRBJ1-1; a weak D match, TRBD1 (6 bases). Germline V gives CDR1 SGHTA, CDR2 FQGNSA. V gave up 5 bases and J gave up 3 bases, with 10 bases separating them. The CDR3 consists of 13 residues. The CDR3 is CASSPQGYTEAFF. CDR3 coding DNA: TGTGCCAGCAGCCCACAGGGATACACTGAAGCTTTCTTT.